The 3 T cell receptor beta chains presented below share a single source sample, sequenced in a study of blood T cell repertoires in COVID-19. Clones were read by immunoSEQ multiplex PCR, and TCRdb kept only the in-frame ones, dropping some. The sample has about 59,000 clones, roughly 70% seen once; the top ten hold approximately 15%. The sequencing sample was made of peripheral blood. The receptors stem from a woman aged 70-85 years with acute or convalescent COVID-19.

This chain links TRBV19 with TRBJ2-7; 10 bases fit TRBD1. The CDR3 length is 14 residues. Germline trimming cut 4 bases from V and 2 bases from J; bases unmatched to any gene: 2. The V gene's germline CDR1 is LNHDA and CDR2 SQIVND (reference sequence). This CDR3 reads CASSRQGATYEQYF. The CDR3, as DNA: TGTGCCAGTAGTAGACAGGGGGCTACCTACGAGCAGTACTTC.

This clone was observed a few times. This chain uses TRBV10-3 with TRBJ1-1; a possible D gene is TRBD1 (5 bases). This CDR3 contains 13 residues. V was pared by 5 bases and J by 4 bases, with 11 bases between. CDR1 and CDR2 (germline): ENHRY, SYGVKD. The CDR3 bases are TGTGCCATCAGTTATGGGGGGGGCACTGAAGCTTTCTTT. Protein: CAISYGGGTEAFF.

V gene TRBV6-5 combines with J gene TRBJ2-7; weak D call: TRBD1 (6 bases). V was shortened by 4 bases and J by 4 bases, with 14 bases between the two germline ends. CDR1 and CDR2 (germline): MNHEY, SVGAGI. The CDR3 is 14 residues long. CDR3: CASSFPDRSYEQYF. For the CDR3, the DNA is TGTGCCAGCAGTTTCCCGGACAGAAGTTACGAGCAGTACTTC.